These T cell receptor beta chains were read from a single sample in a study of immune evolution from preneoplasia to lung adenocarcinoma. TCRdb's copy holds only in-frame clones and misses some; the assay was immunoSEQ multiplex PCR. Among several thousand clones listed, 85% were seen once. Sequencing was performed on FFPE invasive lung adenocarcinoma tissue. The receptors here all came from a person aged 45 to 59 with lung adenocarcinoma. Each CDR3 is given with its conserved first and last residue. The D gene is left open where the match is weak. Only some rows state a clone size, as once, few, many or a class for expanded clones.

J: TRBJ1-6; V: TRBV6-5; size: NA; D: NA; CDR3: CASSPGGRRSPLHF; DNA: TGTGCCAGCAGTCCCGGAGGGCGGAGATCACCCCTCCACTTT
J: TRBJ2-2; V: TRBV6-1; size: NA; D: NA; CDR3: CASSESGANTGELFF; DNA: TGTGCCAGCAGTGAATCCGGGGCGAACACCGGGGAGCTGTTTTTT
J: TRBJ2-5; V: TRBV11-2; size: NA; D: NA; CDR3: CASTQPGETQYF; DNA: TGTGCCAGCACCCAACCAGGCGAGACCCAGTACTTC
J: TRBJ1-6; V: TRBV27; size: NA; D: TRBD1; CDR3: CASTPGQGVSPLHF; DNA: TGTGCCAGCACCCCCGGACAGGGGGTTTCACCCCTCCACTTT
J: TRBJ2-7; V: TRBV19; size: NA; D: NA; CDR3: CASSISWDSYEQYF; DNA: TGTGCCAGTAGTATAAGTTGGGACTCCTACGAGCAGTACTTC
J: TRBJ2-7; V: TRBV6-1; size: NA; D: TRBD1; CDR3: CASSENRGNEQYF; DNA: TGTGCCAGCAGTGAGAACAGGGGGAACGAGCAGTACTTC
J: TRBJ2-1; V: TRBV15; size: NA; D: NA; CDR3: CATRVPRDNEQFF; DNA: TGTGCCACCAGGGTACCGCGGGACAATGAGCAGTTCTTC
J: TRBJ1-4; V: TRBV29-1; size: NA; D: TRBD1; CDR3: CSVEDQGVGEKLFF; DNA: TGCAGCGTTGAAGATCAGGGGGTCGGTGAAAAACTGTTTTTT
J: TRBJ1-1; V: TRBV27; size: NA; D: NA; CDR3: CASSQPRQANTEAFF; DNA: TGTGCCAGCAGTCAACCTCGACAAGCGAACACTGAAGCTTTCTTT
J: TRBJ2-7; V: TRBV11-2; size: NA; D: NA; CDR3: CASSLEGSSSYEQYF; DNA: TGTGCCAGCAGCTTGGAGGGATCGAGCTCCTACGAGCAGTACTTC
J: TRBJ2-5; V: TRBV18; size: NA; D: NA; CDR3: CASLQPQETQYF; DNA: TGTGCCAGCTTACAACCTCAAGAGACCCAGTACTTC
J: TRBJ1-5; V: TRBV7-8; size: NA; D: NA; CDR3: CASSLGGAYQPQHF; DNA: TGTGCCAGCAGCCTAGGGGGGGCCTATCAGCCCCAGCATTTT
J: TRBJ2-7; V: TRBV6-5; size: NA; D: NA; CDR3: CASSYSGAESYEQYF; DNA: TGTGCCAGCAGTTACTCGGGGGCCGAATCCTACGAGCAGTACTTC
J: TRBJ1-1; V: TRBV10-3; size: once; D: NA; CDR3: CAISDRGRGWPEAFF; DNA: TGTGCCATCAGTGACAGAGGGCGGGGTTGGCCTGAAGCTTTCTTT
J: TRBJ2-7; V: TRBV28; size: NA; D: NA; CDR3: CASSSLRDWTYEQYF; DNA: TGTGCCAGCAGTTCCCTCCGGGACTGGACCTACGAGCAGTACTTC
J: TRBJ2-7; V: TRBV28; size: NA; D: TRBD1; CDR3: CASSSQSGTGYPYEQYF; DNA: TGTGCCAGCAGTTCACAATCCGGGACAGGGTACCCCTACGAGCAGTACTTC
J: TRBJ1-1; V: TRBV30; size: NA; D: NA; CDR3: CAWSPGSDEAFF; DNA: TGTGCCTGGAGTCCTGGATCTGATGAAGCTTTCTTT
J: TRBJ1-1; V: TRBV5-1; size: NA; D: NA; CDR3: CASSLALGVDTEAFF; DNA: TGCGCCAGCAGCTTGGCACTCGGGGTGGACACTGAAGCTTTCTTT